Listed here are 23 T cell receptor beta chains from one sample, sequenced in a study of CD8+ T cells in alopecia areata. Markers used for sorting pooled cutaneous lymph node cells were CD4, CD8alpha, NKG2D, NKG2ACE and others. RNA was isolated and reverse transcribed to cDNA, the sequencing template. The data were produced by immunoSEQ multiplex PCR, yet TCRdb's version contains in-frame clones alone and is incomplete. In total the sample includes 200,000 to 300,000 clones, none of them seen once. The sample was CD4+ T cells sorted from a lymph node. The receptors were sampled from a C3H/HeJ mouse with alopecia areata. The MHC haplotype of this mouse line is H2-k.

Only a few counts were recorded for this clone. Gene names are mouse gene names. The sequenced fragment ends 4 residues before the CDR3 boundary, so the rest is inferred from the germline J gene. This sample includes further DNA sequences coding for the same CDR3. The rearrangement links TRBV13-1 to TRBJ2-2, with 7 nucleotides matching TRBD1. V was pared by 3 bases and J by 0 bases, with 5 bases of the junction left unmatched. This CDR3 has 16 amino acids. Germline CDR1 is NSHNY and CDR2 is SYGAGN. The DNA read from the CDR3 is TGTGCCAGCAGTGTCCGGGACAGAGCAAACACCGGG. Its protein is CASSVRDRANTG. The whole CDR3 region reads CASSVRDRANTGQLYF.

This clone was observed a handful of times. Genes here carry mouse names. The read falls 4 residues short of the CDR3 end, and the missing part is taken from the germline J gene. Distinct nucleotide sequences in the sample also encode this CDR3. This rearrangement joins TRBV13-1 to TRBJ2-3, with TRBD2 as a possible D gene (7 bases). This CDR3 has 15 amino acids. Trimming removed 2 bases at V and 1 base at J, with 11 bases between. Germline V lookup: CDR1 NSHNY, CDR2 SYGAGN. The CDR3 region is CASSERGGGAETLYF. Incomplete CDR3 DNA: TGTGCCAGCAGTGAAAGGGGGGGAGGTGCAGAA.

About this clone: Gene names are mouse gene names. The observed sequence ends 3 residues before the CDR3 terminus, with the missing tail filled in from the germline J gene. The sample has other DNA sequences that encode this CDR3 too. This rearrangement joins TRBV13-3 to TRBJ1-6, with 7 bases identical to TRBD1. TRBJ1-6 is an ORF, with its function uncertain. V dropped 2 bases and J dropped 7; count of bases not matched to a gene: 6. The CDR3 contains 15 residues. CDR1 is NNHDY and CDR2 is SYVADS in the germline V gene. Partial CDR3 DNA: TGTGCCAGCAGTGACGCAGGGGGGAGGAATTCGCCC. This translates into CASSDAGGRNSP. The full-length CDR3 reads as CASSDAGGRNSPLYF.

This clone turned up a few times. Gene names and germline refer to mouse. The CDR3 extends 4 residues past the end of the read, so its final part is completed from the germline J gene. The rearrangement uses TRBV12-1 and TRBJ2-2; 7 bases map to TRBD2. The length of the CDR3 is 16 residues. The germline gives CDR1 SGHSN, CDR2 HYEKVE. V was pared by 4 bases and J by 0 bases, with 7 bases of the junction left unmatched. CDR3 region: CASSHPGLSNTGQLYF. The covered CDR3 bases are TGTGCCAGCTCGCATCCGGGACTGTCAAACACCGGG.

Details on this clone: Gene and germline names: mouse. The read stops 4 residues short of the end of the CDR3; the missing end is completed from the germline J gene. The genes are TRBV13-2 and TRBJ2-7, with unresolved D. V was cut by 0 bases and J by 3 bases, with 4 bases left in between. Per germline, CDR1 NNHNN and CDR2 SYGAGS (reference sequence). This CDR3 has 12 residues. The CDR3 loop is CASGDEVYEQYF. CDR3 DNA, as far as it was read: TGTGCCAGCGGTGATGAGGTCTAT.

In this sample, this clone turned up a few times. Gene names follow the mouse nomenclature. The sequenced fragment ends 4 residues before the CDR3 boundary, so the rest is inferred from the germline J gene. The chain recombines TRBV13-1 with TRBJ1-2, with 7 bases aligning to TRBD1. This CDR3 region has 13 residues. J gave up 4 bases and V 8 bases, and 8 bases lay outside the gene matches. The germline gives CDR1 NSHNY, CDR2 SYGAGN. The CDR3 bases that were read are TGTGCCAGTAGGCAGGGGGAGGGCTCC. It is translated as CASRQGEGS. The full CDR3 is CASRQGEGSDYTF.

This clone came up a few times. Genes and germline are mouse. The CDR3 end falls 4 residues outside the read, so it is completed with the germline J gene. The chain employs TRBV17 and TRBJ2-1, with 9 bases identical to TRBD2. Germline CDR1 is MNHDT and CDR2 is YYDKIL. The CDR3 loop spans 14 amino acids. V lost 3 bases, J lost 6 bases, and 3 bases stayed unmatched. Incomplete CDR3 DNA: TGTGCTAGCAGTAGTGGGGGGGCGCTTGCT. This codes for CASSSGGALA. The CDR3 in full is CASSSGGALAEQFF.

This clone has only a few counts. Gene names denote mouse genes. The missing CDR3 end, 4 residues past where the read stops, is filled in from the germline J gene. This sample also contains other DNA sequences that code for the same CDR3. This chain uses TRBV12-1 with TRBJ1-2; no clear D gene. Between the trimmed V and J ends, which lost 1 base and 4 bases, there was a span of 6 bases. The CDR3 loop spans 12 amino acids. Germline CDR1 and CDR2: SGHSN and HYEKVE. CDR3 DNA, as far as it was read: TGTGCCAGCTCTCTAAAGGGCTCC. Translating it yields CASSLKGS. The entire CDR3 protein is CASSLKGSDYTF.

In the case of this clone: Genes and germline are mouse. The CDR3 is cut off 4 residues early in the read; its end comes from the germline J gene. In the same sample, other DNA sequences code for this CDR3. V is TRBV19 and J is TRBJ2-3; 8 nucleotides agree with TRBD1. The ends lost 4 bases at V and 0 bases at J; junction bases unmatched: 4. From germline, CDR1 is FNHDT and CDR2 SITEND (reference sequence). The CDR3 sequence is 15 residues long. The CDR3 region is CASSRQGPSAETLYF. The sequenced CDR3 bases are TGTGCCAGCAGTCGACAGGGGCCTAGTGCAGAA. Looking up the rest from reference TRBV19 and TRBJ2-3 gives the full variable domain: GGIITQTPKFLIGQEGQKLTLKCQQNFNHDTMYWYRQDSGKGLRLIYYSITENDLQKGDLSEGYDASREKKSSFSLTVTSAQKNEMAVFLCASSRQGPSAETLYFGSGTRLTVL.

In the case of this clone: Mouse gene names apply. The CDR3 end is not reached by the read, which stops 3 residues before it; the germline J gene fills it in. The rearrangement joins TRBV1 to TRBJ1-6, with unresolved D. TRBJ1-6 qualifies as an ORF whose function is uncertain. This CDR3 is 15 amino acids long. With 0 bases removed from V and 7 bases from J, the gap between germline ends came to 10 bases. CDR1 and CDR2 from the germline V gene are NSQYPW and LRSPGD (reference sequence). The part of the CDR3 DNA that was read is TGCACCTGCAGTGCAGACTGGGGAGAGAATTCGCCC. Translation: CTCSADWGENSP. The CDR3 in full is CTCSADWGENSPLYF.

Comments on this clone: Gene names follow the mouse nomenclature. The read terminates 4 residues before the CDR3 end, so the remaining end is supplied by the germline J gene. This chain joins TRBV19 and TRBJ2-3, with TRBD2 matching 13 bases. Losses at the gene ends were 2 bases for V and 0 bases for J; bases not matched to a gene: 6. The germline V gene encodes CDR1 FNHDT and CDR2 SITEND (reference sequence). This CDR3 comprises 18 residues. Here the CDR3 reads CASSMVGLGGSSAETLYF. CDR3 bases read: TGTGCCAGCAGTATGGTGGGACTGGGGGGGTCTAGTGCAGAA.

Regarding this clone: A much bigger clone sits one base away, suggesting this may be a read error. Mouse germline and gene names are used. The CDR3 end lies 4 residues beyond the end of the read and is filled in from the germline J gene. Distinct nucleotide sequences in the sample also encode this CDR3. The J gene is TRBJ2-7, the V gene TRBV13-1, with TRBD2 matching 9 bases. V lost 2 bases and J lost 0; bases outside the gene matches: 0. The CDR3 is made up of 14 amino acids. Germline V CDR1 and CDR2: NSHNY, SYGAGN. This CDR3 is CASSETGGSYEQYF. The sequenced CDR3 bases are TGTGCCAGCAGTGAGACTGGGGGCTCCTAT.

Of note for this clone: The listed genes are named as in mouse. The read terminates 4 residues ahead of where the CDR3 ends, so the germline J gene completes it. The chain combines TRBV13-2 with TRBJ2-3; perhaps TRBD1 as D (5 bases). The CDR3 has 14 amino acids. Per germline, CDR1 NNHNN and CDR2 SYGAGS (reference sequence). Trimming stripped 1 base from V and 2 bases from J, with 8 bases between. The CDR3 here is CASGDQGVAETLYF. The CDR3 DNA, read in part, is TGTGCCAGCGGTGATCAGGGTGTTGCAGAA.

Details on this clone: Gene and germline names: mouse. The read comes to an end 4 residues before the CDR3 does, leaving the germline J gene to fill in the end. This chain uses TRBV1 with TRBJ1-2, with TRBD1 as a possible D gene (6 bases). The V end was cut by 0 bases, the J end by 0 bases, with 11 bases between. The CDR3 runs 16 residues. Per germline, CDR1 NSQYPW and CDR2 LRSPGD (reference sequence). The CDR3 reads CTCSADVGGSNSDYTF. The sequenced part of the CDR3 DNA is TGCACCTGCAGTGCAGATGTAGGGGGTTCAAACTCC.

This clone appeared a few times. Mouse germline and gene names are used. Coverage ceases 4 residues before the CDR3 finishes, and the germline J gene fills in the end. V gene TRBV19 combines with J gene TRBJ2-7; TRBD1 aligns across 9 bases. Germline V gene lookup returns CDR1 FNHDT and CDR2 SITEND (reference sequence). This CDR3 has 13 amino acids. The DNA read from the CDR3 is TGTGCCAGCAGTACCCGGGACAGGGAT. It translates to CASSTRDRD. The complete CDR3 protein is CASSTRDRDEQYF.

With regard to this clone: All gene names here are mouse names. The read ends 4 residues shy of where the CDR3 ends; the end is completed using the germline J gene. The genes are TRBV31 and TRBJ2-3, with D perhaps matching TRBD1 (6 bases). This CDR3 comprises 14 residues. From germline, CDR1 is GKSSPN and CDR2 SITVG. Trimming cost V 4 bases and J 0 bases, with 11 bases left between them. The sequenced part of the CDR3 DNA is TGTGCCTGGACCGGGACATCTAGTGCAGAA. Residues: CAWTGTSSAE. The whole CDR3 protein is CAWTGTSSAETLYF.

Worth noting for this clone: Here the gene names and germline are mouse. Read sequence stops 4 residues before the CDR3 end, and the germline J gene provides the missing end. The chain uses TRBV19 and TRBJ2-1; 7 nucleotides align to TRBD2. V was pared by 5 bases and J by 4 bases, with 0 bases of the junction left unmatched. Germline loops: CDR1 FNHDT, CDR2 SITEND (reference sequence). The CDR3 is 12 residues long. CDR3 DNA (partial): TGTGCCAGCAGCTGGGGGTATGCT. This sequence encodes CASSWGYA. The full CDR3 reads CASSWGYAEQFF.

This clone was recorded a few times. Gene names are mouse gene names. The sequenced CDR3 bases are TGTGCCAGCAGTTTAGGGACAGGGATAAACTCC. Protein sequence: CASSLGTGINS. The full CDR3 sequence reads CASSLGTGINSDYTF. The V gene is TRBV14, the J gene TRBJ1-2; the match to TRBD1 covers 9 bases. The CDR3 end is not reached by the read, which stops 4 residues before it; the germline J gene fills it in. The CDR3 runs to 15 residues. CDR1 is SGHDT, CDR2 FRDEAV, per germline. The V gene end was trimmed by 2 bases and the J gene end by 1 base; junction bases not matched to a gene: 3.

This clone came up a few times. Genes and germline come from the mouse. The read is 4 residues too short to cover the CDR3 end, so that end is filled in from the germline J gene. The V and J genes are TRBV19 and TRBJ2-2; 7 bases align to TRBD1. The CDR3 covers 16 residues. Looked up from germline, CDR1 is FNHDT and CDR2 is SITEND (reference sequence). The J segment lost 0 bases and the V segment lost 2 bases, leaving 4 bases of the junction unmatched. The sequenced CDR3 bases are TGTGCCAGCAGTATTCGGCAGGGGGCAAACACCGGG. It specifies CASSIRQGANTG. The full-length CDR3 reads as CASSIRQGANTGQLYF.

Only a few counts were recorded for this clone. Gene names and germline match the mouse. The CDR3 goes on 4 residues after the read ends, and that part is filled in from the germline J gene. This chain connects TRBV24 to TRBJ2-1; D perhaps matches TRBD2 (6 bases). CDR1 is KGHTA, CDR2 FRNEEI, per germline. The CDR3 spans 13 residues. The sequenced CDR3 bases are TGTGCCAGCAGTCTGTGGGGGGTCGCT. Its protein is CASSLWGVA. In full, the CDR3 is CASSLWGVAEQFF.

Points on this clone: The genes and germline here are from mouse. The CDR3 goes on 4 residues after the read ends, and that part is filled in from the germline J gene. The J gene is TRBJ2-3, the V gene TRBV1; 10 nucleotides match TRBD1. After removal of 3 bases from V and 3 bases from J, the junction contained 3 bases not matched to a gene. Germline V gives CDR1 NSQYPW, CDR2 LRSPGD (reference sequence). The CDR3 contains 15 residues. The part of the CDR3 DNA that was read is TGCACCTGCAGTGCCGGGACAGGGGAGGCAGAA. Its protein is CTCSAGTGEAE. The CDR3 reads in full as CTCSAGTGEAETLYF.

This clone has more than one count but fewer than ten. The genes are named according to mouse. The read halts 4 residues ahead of the CDR3 end, with the missing end drawn from the germline J gene. The chain combines TRBV19 with TRBJ1-1; TRBD1 aligns across 10 bases. Germline lookup yields CDR1 FNHDT and CDR2 SITEND (reference sequence). CDR3 length: 14 amino acids. J was trimmed by 4 bases and V by 4 bases; bases with no gene match: 4. CDR3 DNA, as far as it was read: TGTGCCAGCAGTGGTGACAGGGGGCGCACA. It is translated as CASSGDRGRT. The whole CDR3 sequence reads CASSGDRGRTEVFF.

As to this clone: Gene names are the mouse ones. Read data end 4 residues before the CDR3 end; the end is taken from the germline J gene. This chain links TRBV13-3 with TRBJ2-1, with a possible D match to TRBD1 (5 bases). Trimming took 5 bases from V and 1 from J, leaving 13 bases between them. The CDR3 length is 15 residues. The germline V gene encodes CDR1 NNHDY and CDR2 SYVADS. Partial CDR3 DNA: TGTGCCAGCAGCAGGGAAAGGGAAAACTATGCT. Translating gives CASSRERENYA. The entire CDR3 is CASSRERENYAEQFF.